Listed below are T cell receptor beta chains from one sample, sequenced in a study of T cell repertoires in cytomegalovirus infection. One entry per CDR3 protein, called by TCRdb with MiXCR from the reads. The table shows around 350,000 distinct CDR3 sequences, with 15% to 20% occurring only once. Sequences were obtained from PBMCs. The source of these receptors is a human donor in good health (CMV status not recorded). Some clones in this sample may be carry-over from other donors' samples. The CDR3 runs from the conserved cysteine through the conserved F or W. Fields, in order: V gene, CDR3 length, CDR3 protein.

TRBV12-3/TRBV12-4	14	CASSHRDRQETQYF
TRBV4-1	13	CASSQEGADTQYF
TRBV12-3/TRBV12-4	18	CASSLGPAGGISGNTIYF
TRBV19	12	CASGGLNQPQHF
TRBV29-1	14	CSVELRDRQNEQFF
TRBV19	14	CASSMGRNHNEQFF
TRBV4-3	12	CASSQDTGEQYF
TRBV7-2	17	CASSLASTTGGPETQYF
TRBV7-2	15	CASSLVPLSGGQQFF
TRBV10-3	13	CAIGTALSYEQYF
TRBV7-9	18	CASSSMVRLAGRAGEQFF
TRBV7-2	16	CASSLYSGGAYNEQFF
TRBV7-2	14	CASSSESGTGELFF
TRBV5-6	14	CASAPDGSSYEQYF
TRBV29-1	10	CAGGDTEAFF
TRBV11-2	15	CASSSRGGLRETQYF
TRBV5-6	15	CASSPLTGFNYGYTF
TRBV12-3/TRBV12-4	14	CASRRDRNTRELFF
TRBV28	14	CASSPREVGLSFTF
TRBV10-3	14	CAISVTYRGDTQYF
TRBV5-5	12	CASSLARDPIYF
TRBV20-1	15	CSARDRGTASGTQYF
TRBV20-1	12	CSARRGGTEAFF
TRBV7-9	12	CASTRDYHTQYF
TRBV12-3/TRBV12-4	16	CASSLSLGGARTEAFF
TRBV27	16	CASSFLTSGNYNEQFF
TRBV6-6	13	CASTFDRNTEAFF
TRBV5-4	16	CASSPPPGTGADTQYF
TRBV30	15	CAWSVPRTGETEAFF
TRBV7-2	13	CASTLRSTDTQYF
TRBV7-2	14	CASSTGQTFYGYTF
TRBV12-3/TRBV12-4	15	CASSRGLSEADTQYF
TRBV6-6	14	CASSEGTGEETQYF
TRBV7-2	15	CASSYAPGGADTQYF
TRBV7-9	14	CASSPMRTGQGYTF
TRBV11-2	13	CASSDHSNSPLHF
TRBV5-5	15	CASSVGTGRTETQYF
TRBV29-1	15	CSARRLAEVYNEQFF
TRBV7-2	13	CASSPDRVNGYTF
TRBV20-1	16	CSVQNPGGPNAGELFF
TRBV6-6	15	CASSYAGEPLETQYF
TRBV12-3/TRBV12-4	13	CASSLTAGYGYTF
TRBV7-2	11	CASSYRYGYTF
TRBV7-2	12	CASSSGSDTQYF
TRBV6-6	14	CASSSGTPYLEQYF
TRBV7-2	14	CASSFGRGGDTQYF
TRBV7-9	15	CASSFPGTDAYEQYF
TRBV7-2	15	CASSSLGGSEETQYF